Listed below are T cell receptor beta chains from one sample, sequenced in a study of blood T cell repertoires in COVID-19. Here immunoSEQ multiplex PCR was the method, and the copy in TCRdb shows in-frame clones only, minus some. The sample has 250,000 to 350,000 clones, more than 70% seen once. The sequenced sample was peripheral blood. These TCRs come from a woman aged 45-65 years who had recovered from COVID-19. Both conserved end residues are trimmed from each CDR3.

v_gene: TRBV7-2
CDR3aa: ASSPRGQGALNEQF

v_gene: TRBV30
CDR3aa: AWAGSTNEKLF

v_gene: TRBV6-1
CDR3aa: ASSEALGLANEQF

v_gene: TRBV4-2
CDR3aa: ASSQDITGANVLT

v_gene: TRBV7-9
CDR3aa: ASSFRQGSEKLF

v_gene: TRBV7-2
CDR3aa: ASSLGGQEKLF

v_gene: TRBV3-1/TRBV3-2
CDR3aa: ASSQGRVDQPQH

v_gene: TRBV7-2
CDR3aa: ASRGGETQY

v_gene: TRBV6-5
CDR3aa: ASKTTNYGYT

v_gene: TRBV29-1
CDR3aa: SVIGGEAF

v_gene: TRBV7-6
CDR3aa: ASSPLREAF

v_gene: TRBV19
CDR3aa: ASLKGGPTDTQY

v_gene: TRBV4-3
CDR3aa: ASSQLSASGSDEQF

v_gene: TRBV9
CDR3aa: ASGKDNSGNTIY

v_gene: TRBV18
CDR3aa: ASSPQGATEAF

v_gene: TRBV6-6
CDR3aa: ASNQTPGGGTDTQY

v_gene: TRBV6-6
CDR3aa: ALTPDRGNTEAF

v_gene: TRBV25-1
CDR3aa: ASGGNSNQPQH

v_gene: TRBV9
CDR3aa: ASSVGGGDGYT

v_gene: TRBV19
CDR3aa: ASTTTGTMLAGYGYT